A selection of T cell receptor beta chains follows, all from one sample in a study of T cells in Graves' hyperthyroidism and ophthalmopathy. TCRdb independently ran MiXCR on the multiplex PCR reads; one entry per CDR3 protein. There are about 300,000 distinct CDR3 sequences in the sample; 25% occur only once, and around 30% lies in the top ten. The sequenced sample consisted of blood. The receptors shown here come from a man in his forties with Graves' hyperthyroidism that later progressed to Graves' ophthalmopathy. Both conserved end residues are part of each CDR3. Fields, in order: V gene, CDR3 protein.

V gene: TRBV30; CDR3 protein: CAWSLSQTGGTEAFF
V gene: TRBV30; CDR3 protein: CACSTSGINGELFF
V gene: TRBV6-5; CDR3 protein: CASSRQGSYTEAFF
V gene: TRBV9; CDR3 protein: CASSVGGQGGQPQHF
V gene: TRBV28; CDR3 protein: CASSSFPGTVDYEQYF
V gene: TRBV7-8; CDR3 protein: CASSSRSMEAFF
V gene: TRBV12-3/TRBV12-4; CDR3 protein: CASSLDFGGNQPQHF
V gene: TRBV6-5; CDR3 protein: CASSYSRDGQETQYF
V gene: TRBV18; CDR3 protein: CASSPRDTQYF
V gene: TRBV30; CDR3 protein: CAWSVPRSSSGNTIYF
V gene: TRBV24-1; CDR3 protein: CATSAIEGQGPDYEQYF
V gene: TRBV20-1; CDR3 protein: CSARIHRGDTEAFF
V gene: TRBV15; CDR3 protein: CATSRYRAEGNTEAFF
V gene: TRBV6-2/TRBV6-3; CDR3 protein: CASSVLEGLMNTEAFF
V gene: TRBV6-5; CDR3 protein: CASSHEPPSTGELFF
V gene: TRBV6-5; CDR3 protein: CASSYKLAGASYEQYF
V gene: TRBV6-5; CDR3 protein: CASSYSGLSGNTIYF
V gene: TRBV19; CDR3 protein: CASINSFTGELFF
V gene: TRBV19; CDR3 protein: CATQSGGIQETQYF